The next 20 T cell receptor beta chains were all read from a single sample in a study of Ad26.COV2.S vaccination and SARS-CoV-2 variants. Described treatment: about 20 received Ad26.COV2.S at low or high dose, single or two shots; 5 received placebo; per-sample allocation not given. Sampling was done on day 63 after the first vaccine or placebo injection. Using immunoSEQ multiplex PCR, the repertoire was profiled, and TCRdb retains in-frame clones only, with some absent. The repertoire holds around 450,000 clones, less than 95% seen once, with about 4.5% in the top ten. Sequences were derived from peripheral blood, sampled in a trial of Ad26.COV2.S vaccine versus placebo. These receptors were obtained from a person between 18 and 65 years old who received the Ad26.COV2.S COVID-19 vaccine or a placebo.

This clone showed up just a few times. The chain uses TRBV24-1 and TRBJ2-1, with 8 bases aligning to TRBD2. CDR1 is KGHDR and CDR2 is SFDVKD in the germline V gene. The CDR3 sequence is 13 residues long. V trimming: 5 bases; J trimming: 7 bases; junction bases outside the gene matches: 3. In DNA, the CDR3 is TGTGCCACCAGTGGCGGGAGGATTAATGAGCAGTTCTTC. Translated, it gives CATSGGRINEQFF.

Notes on this clone: This same CDR3 is encoded by further DNA sequences in the sample. The V gene is TRBV28, the J gene TRBJ1-5; D call uncertain. V was cut by 2 bases and J by 6 bases, with 5 bases left in between. The CDR3 runs 12 residues. Germline V gene sequence: CDR1 MDHEN, CDR2 SYDVKM. CDR3 sequence: CASSLLGQPQHF. CDR3 DNA sequence: TGTGCCAGCAGTTTACTTGGTCAGCCCCAGCATTTT. Using reference TRBV28 and TRBJ1-5 for the parts outside the CDR3, the full variable domain is DVKVTQSSRYLVKRTGEKVFLECVQDMDHENMFWYRQDPGLGLRLIYFSYDVKMKEKGDIPEGYSVSREKKERFSLILESASTNQTSMYLCASSLLGQPQHFGDGTRLSIL.

The V and J genes are TRBV6-5 and TRBJ2-2; possible D gene TRBD1, 6 bases. The CDR3 contains 16 residues. Trimming took 0 bases from V and 6 from J, leaving 14 bases between them. Germline CDR1 MNHEY, CDR2 SVGAGI. The CDR3 spells CASSYSILGAAGELFF. Here the CDR3 DNA reads TGTGCCAGCAGTTACTCGATATTGGGGGCGGCCGGGGAGCTGTTTTTT.

The chain is built from TRBV10-3 and TRBJ2-1, with no clear D. V was shortened by 0 bases and J by 7 bases, with 13 bases between the two germline ends. The length of the CDR3 is 15 residues. Germline values: CDR1 ENHRY, CDR2 SYGVKD. CDR3 DNA sequence: TGTGCCATCAGTGAGTCCCCCGGGCCTCGGAATGAGCAGTTCTTC. It is translated as CAISESPGPRNEQFF.

V usage is TRBV29-1 and J usage is TRBJ2-1; 8 bases fit TRBD2. V lost 0 bases, J lost 3 bases, and 16 bases stayed unmatched. Germline values: CDR1 SQVTM, CDR2 ANQGSEA. This CDR3 is 19 amino acids long. The CDR3 reads CSVEDLPGKAGVYYNEQFF. DNA for the CDR3: TGCAGCGTTGAAGATCTCCCAGGAAAAGCGGGAGTTTACTACAATGAGCAGTTCTTC.

The V call is TRBV15, the J call TRBJ1-1; D is perhaps TRBD1 (6 bases). Trimming took 6 bases from V and 3 from J, leaving 17 bases between them. Germline V gene sequence: CDR1 LNHNV, CDR2 YYDKDF (reference sequence). The CDR3 consists of 15 residues. The chain's CDR3 is CATRSTGWVDTEAFF. CDR3 bases: TGTGCCACCAGGTCGACAGGTTGGGTGGACACTGAAGCTTTCTTT.

The rearrangement uses TRBV2 and TRBJ1-2; D is undetermined. This CDR3 is 13 amino acids long. Germline assignment: CDR1 SNHLY and CDR2 FYNNEI. Trimming took off 2 bases at V and 4 bases at J, with 8 bases between the two ends. This CDR3 reads CASSETGVYGYTF. The CDR3 nucleotides read TGTGCCAGCAGTGAAACGGGCGTCTATGGCTACACCTTC.

J is TRBJ2-1 and V is TRBV9, with 7 nucleotides matching TRBD2. J was trimmed by 9 bases and V by 6 bases; bases with no gene match: 18. This CDR3 contains 16 residues. Germline-derived CDR1 and CDR2 are SGDLS and YYNGEE. The chain's CDR3 is CASTRGPGGSQGEQFF. The CDR3 bases are TGTGCCAGCACGAGAGGTCCGGGAGGATCGCAGGGTGAGCAGTTCTTC.

The genes are TRBV11-3 and TRBJ2-1, with 8 positions matching TRBD2. The V gene's germline CDR1 is SGHNT and CDR2 YENEEA. The CDR3 is made up of 15 amino acids. V shed 4 bases and J 10 bases; nucleotides not matched to a gene: 12. CDR3 region: CASSSSSGGGREQFF. The CDR3 DNA reads as TGTGCCAGCAGCTCCTCCTCCGGGGGCGGGAGGGAGCAGTTCTTC.

The chain has TRBV13 and TRBJ1-4; TRBD1 agrees at 7 bases. Germline assignment: CDR1 PRHDT and CDR2 FYEKMQ (reference sequence). V lost 0 bases, J lost 4 bases, and 5 bases stayed unmatched. The CDR3 is made up of 16 amino acids. The CDR3 protein is CASSLGLGGLNEKLFF. CDR3 in DNA: TGTGCCAGCAGCTTAGGCTTAGGGGGCCTTAATGAAAAACTGTTTTTT. Based on the CDR3 plus reference TRBV13 and TRBJ1-4, the full variable domain is AAGVIQSPRHLIKEKRETATLKCYPIPRHDTVYWYQQGPGQDPQFLISFYEKMQSDKGSIPDRFSAQQFSDYHSELNMSSLELGDSALYFCASSLGLGGLNEKLFFGSGTQLSVL.

In regard to this clone: At the DNA level, this CDR3 is encoded by other sequences in the same sample as well. The chain couples TRBV25-1 to TRBJ1-2, with unresolved D. Trimming took off 6 bases at V and 2 bases at J, with 10 bases between the two ends. CDR3 length: 13 residues. CDR1 and CDR2 (germline): MGHDK, SYGVNS. This CDR3 is CASSETENYGYTF. CDR3 nucleotide sequence: TGTGCCAGCAGCGAGACGGAAAACTATGGCTACACCTTC.

The rearrangement joins TRBV6-5 to TRBJ2-2, with D possibly being TRBD1 (5 bases). Per germline, CDR1 MNHEY and CDR2 SVGAGI. The CDR3 length is 16 residues. Trimming removed 0 bases at V and 8 bases at J, with 16 bases between. Here the CDR3 DNA reads TGTGCCAGCAGTTACTCATCCAGGGCCGAGACGGGGGAGCTGTTTTTT. As protein: CASSYSSRAETGELFF.

The chain couples TRBV9 to TRBJ1-1; D not resolved. The CDR3 covers 14 residues. The germline V gene has CDR1 SGDLS and CDR2 YYNGEE. The V end lost 4 bases, the J end lost 1 base, and 11 bases lay between the germline ends. The CDR3 nucleotides are TGTGCCAGCAGCCACGTCGTGGGGAACACTGAAGCTTTCTTT. Encoded protein: CASSHVVGNTEAFF.

The chain employs TRBV11-2 and TRBJ2-3, with D perhaps matching TRBD2 (6 bases). Germline V gene lookup returns CDR1 SGHAT and CDR2 FQNNGV. The CDR3 spans 15 residues. Trimming took 4 bases from V and 1 from J, leaving 12 bases between them. The CDR3 DNA is TGTGCCAGCAGCTCATGGGAGGAGGGCACAGATACGCAGTATTTT. This gives the protein CASSSWEEGTDTQYF.

This chain links TRBV28 with TRBJ2-1, with 8 bases fitting TRBD2. Germline V CDR1 and CDR2: MDHEN, SYDVKM. Trimming removed 4 bases from V and 4 bases from J; junction bases left unmatched: 9. The CDR3 totals 16 residues. The CDR3 loop reads CASSSSFIAGYNEQFF. CDR3 coding DNA: TGTGCCAGCAGTTCTTCTTTCATAGCGGGATACAATGAGCAGTTCTTC.

The sample holds a few counts of this clone. CDR3 amino acids: CASSKGQRYEQYF. The CDR3 region has the DNA TGCGCCAGCAGCAAAGGACAGAGATACGAGCAGTACTTC. The rearrangement uses TRBV5-1 and TRBJ2-7; TRBD1 might be the D (6 bases). This CDR3 is 13 amino acids long. Trimming pared 4 bases from V and 4 bases from J, leaving 12 bases between. Germline CDR1 reads SGHRS; CDR2 reads YFSETQ.

The table lists this clone with a count of one. The gene calls are TRBV5-1 and TRBJ2-1; D not certain. V was shortened by 0 bases and J by 5 bases, with 6 bases between the two germline ends. The CDR3 spans 13 residues. Germline CDR1 is SGHRS and CDR2 is YFSETQ. Here the CDR3 reads CASSLAGNNEQFF. CDR3 in DNA: TGCGCCAGCAGCTTGGCAGGAAACAATGAGCAGTTCTTC.

The V call is TRBV5-5, the J call TRBJ2-3; 11 nucleotides align to TRBD2. The CDR3 runs 16 residues. V trimming: 1 base; J trimming: 3 bases; junction bases outside the gene matches: 4. Germline assignment: CDR1 SGHKS and CDR2 YYEKEE (reference sequence). The CDR3 is CASSLQLAGETDTQYF. The CDR3 DNA follows: TGTGCCAGCAGCTTGCAACTAGCGGGAGAAACAGATACGCAGTATTTT.

The genes are TRBV7-2 and TRBJ1-1; D ambiguous. The germline V and J ends were trimmed by 1 base and 0 bases, with 6 bases remaining between them. CDR1 and CDR2 from the germline V gene are SGHTA and FQGNSA. The CDR3 is made up of 14 amino acids. The CDR3 DNA reads as TGTGCCAGCAGCTTAGAACACCTGAACACTGAAGCTTTCTTT. This encodes CASSLEHLNTEAFF.

J is TRBJ2-7 and V is TRBV7-9; 9 positions match TRBD1. The trim removed 4 bases at V and 5 bases at J, leaving 6 bases unmatched. CDR3 length: 14 amino acids. CDR1 and CDR2 from the germline V gene are SEHNR and FQNEAQ (reference sequence). CDR3 bases: TGTGCCAGCAGCTCCCGGACAGGGGCCCACGAGCAGTACTTC. Its translation is CASSSRTGAHEQYF.